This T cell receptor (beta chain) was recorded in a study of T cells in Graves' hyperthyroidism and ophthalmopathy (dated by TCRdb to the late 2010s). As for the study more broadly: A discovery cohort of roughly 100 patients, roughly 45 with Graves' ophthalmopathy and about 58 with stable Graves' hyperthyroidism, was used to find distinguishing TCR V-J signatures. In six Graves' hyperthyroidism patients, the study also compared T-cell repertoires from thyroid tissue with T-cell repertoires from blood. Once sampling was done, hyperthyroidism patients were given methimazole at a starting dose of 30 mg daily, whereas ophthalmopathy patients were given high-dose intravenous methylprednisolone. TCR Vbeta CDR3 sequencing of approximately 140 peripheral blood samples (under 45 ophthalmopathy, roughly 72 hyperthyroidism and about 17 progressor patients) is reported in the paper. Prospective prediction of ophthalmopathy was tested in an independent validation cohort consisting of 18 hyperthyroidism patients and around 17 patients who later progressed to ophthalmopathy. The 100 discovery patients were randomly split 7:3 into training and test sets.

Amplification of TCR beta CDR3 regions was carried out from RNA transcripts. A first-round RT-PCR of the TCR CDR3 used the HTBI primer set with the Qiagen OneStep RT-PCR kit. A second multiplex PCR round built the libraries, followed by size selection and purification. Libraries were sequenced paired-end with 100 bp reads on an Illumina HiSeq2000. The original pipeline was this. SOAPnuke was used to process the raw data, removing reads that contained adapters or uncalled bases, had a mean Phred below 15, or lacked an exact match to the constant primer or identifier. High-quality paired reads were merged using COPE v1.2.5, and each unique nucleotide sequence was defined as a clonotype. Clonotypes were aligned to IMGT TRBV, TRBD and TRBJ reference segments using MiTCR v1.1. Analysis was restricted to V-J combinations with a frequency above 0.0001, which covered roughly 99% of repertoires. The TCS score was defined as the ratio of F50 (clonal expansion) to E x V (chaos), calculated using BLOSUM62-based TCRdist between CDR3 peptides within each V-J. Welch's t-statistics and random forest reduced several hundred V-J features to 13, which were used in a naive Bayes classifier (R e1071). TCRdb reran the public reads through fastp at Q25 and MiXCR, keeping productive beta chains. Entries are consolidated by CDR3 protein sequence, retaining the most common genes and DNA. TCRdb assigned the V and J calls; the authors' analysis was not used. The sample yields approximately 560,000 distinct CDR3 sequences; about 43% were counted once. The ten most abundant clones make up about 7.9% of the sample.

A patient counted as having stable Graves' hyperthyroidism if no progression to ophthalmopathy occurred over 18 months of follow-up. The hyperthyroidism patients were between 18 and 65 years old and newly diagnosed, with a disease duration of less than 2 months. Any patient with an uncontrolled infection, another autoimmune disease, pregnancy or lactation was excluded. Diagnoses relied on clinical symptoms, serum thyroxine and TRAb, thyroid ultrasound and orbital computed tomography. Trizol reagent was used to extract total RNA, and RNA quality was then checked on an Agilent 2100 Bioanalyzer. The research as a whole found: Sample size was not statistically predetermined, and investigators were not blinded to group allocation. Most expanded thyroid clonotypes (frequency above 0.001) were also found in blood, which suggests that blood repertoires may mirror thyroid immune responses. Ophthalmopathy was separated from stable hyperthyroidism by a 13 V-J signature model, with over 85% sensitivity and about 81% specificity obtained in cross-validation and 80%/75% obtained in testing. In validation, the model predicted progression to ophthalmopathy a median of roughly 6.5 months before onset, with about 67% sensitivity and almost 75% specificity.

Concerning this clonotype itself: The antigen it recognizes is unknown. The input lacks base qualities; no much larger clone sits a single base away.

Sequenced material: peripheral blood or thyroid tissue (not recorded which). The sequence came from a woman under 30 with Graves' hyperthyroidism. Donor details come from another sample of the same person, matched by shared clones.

This receptor carries the CDR3 CASGGQGGSPLHF. The sequence in DNA is TGTGCCAGCGGGGGTCAGGGAGGTTCACCCCTCCACTTT. This chain joins TRBV2 to TRBJ1-6; TRBD1 might be the D gene, on 5 matching bases. The germline V gene sets CDR1 to SNHLY and CDR2 to FYNNEI. V and J lose 8 bases and 9 bases, and a span of 14 bases separates them. The CDR3 sequence holds 13 residues, the cysteine and phenylalanine included. The read is trimmed to its CDR3 DNA, 39 bases read in frame from base 1.